Presented here are 25 T cell receptor beta chains from one specimen sequenced in a study of blood T cells in healthy people across ages. Using a J-beta primer mix together with a sample-barcoded 5' primer, a second PCR was run for roughly 6 to 12 cycles. TCRdb re-called the 5' RACE reads through MiXCR, storing one row per CDR3 protein. The table shows about a million distinct CDR3 sequences, with around two fifths occurring only once. The specimen sequenced was blood. These TCRs come from a man younger than 35 in good health.

This clonotype was detected once. This could be a read error, since a much larger clone is one nucleotide away. The chain couples TRBV12-3 or TRBV12-4 to TRBJ1-6, with D possibly matching TRBD1 (5 bases). The CDR3 totals 15 residues. The CDR3 coding sequence is TGTGCCAGCAAAAAAGGGACGGCTTATAATTCACCCCCCCACTTT. Translation: CASKKGTAYNSPPHF.

This clonotype has a handful of counts. This chain joins TRBV7-2 and TRBJ1-2, with a weak D call TRBD1 (5 bases). V was trimmed by 4 bases and J by 6 bases, leaving 15 bases between them. The CDR3 extends over 14 amino acids. CDR1 SGHTA and CDR2 FQGNSA come from the germline V gene. Written as DNA, the CDR3 is TGTGCCAGCAGCTCCCCCGGGACGGCGGATGGCTACACCTTC. It yields the protein CASSSPGTADGYTF.

The chain couples TRBV7-8 to TRBJ1-5, with unresolved D. CDR1 and CDR2 (germline): SGHVS, FQNEAQ. This CDR3 comprises 14 residues. Trimming removed 1 base from V and 7 bases from J, with 11 bases in between. CDR3 in amino acids: CASSLVGPGQPQHF. CDR3 bases: TGTGCCAGCAGCTTAGTCGGTCCGGGCCAGCCCCAGCATTTT. Together with reference TRBV7-8 and TRBJ1-5, the CDR3 gives the full variable domain: GAGVSQSPRYKVAKRGQDVALRCDPISGHVSLFWYQQALGQGPEFLTYFQNEAQLDKSGLPSDRFFAERPEGSVSTLKIQRTQQEDSAVYLCASSLVGPGQPQHFGDGTRLSIL.

The chain links TRBV27 to TRBJ2-7; D is perhaps TRBD2 (6 bases). Trimming cost V 3 bases and J 1 base, with 13 bases left between them. The CDR3 runs to 15 residues. The germline V gene encodes CDR1 MNHEY and CDR2 SMNVEV (reference sequence). The CDR3 coding sequence is TGTGCCAGCAGTTTGACCGCGACTAGGTCCTACGAGCAGTACTTC. Its protein product is CASSLTATRSYEQYF.

The chain combines TRBV2 with TRBJ2-3; 9 positions agree with TRBD2. The CDR3 loop spans 20 amino acids. V trimming: 10 bases; J trimming: 2 bases; junction bases outside the gene matches: 25. The germline gives CDR1 SNHLY, CDR2 FYNNEI. The chain's CDR3 is CAIQGATPPSGDEFTDTQYF. The CDR3 bases are TGTGCCATCCAAGGGGCTACACCTCCTAGCGGGGACGAGTTCACAGATACGCAGTATTTT.

The V gene is TRBV20-1, the J gene TRBJ2-4; D possibly matches TRBD1 or TRBD2 (5 bases each). The germline CDR1 and CDR2 sequences are DFQATT and SNEGSKA (reference sequence). The CDR3 loop spans 15 amino acids. V lost 6 bases and J 0 bases, leaving 15 bases between the germline ends. CDR3 loop: CSAFEGPLAKNIQYF. The DNA for the CDR3 is TGCAGTGCCTTTGAGGGACCACTAGCCAAAAACATTCAGTACTTC.

This chain links TRBV10-3 with TRBJ1-2, with D maybe TRBD1 (6 bases). V lost 4 bases, J lost 0 bases, and 18 bases lay in between. This CDR3 is 17 amino acids long. The germline V gene has CDR1 ENHRY and CDR2 SYGVKD. The CDR3 bases are TGTGCCATCAGTGGGTCACCTGGACAGAGGGCTAACTATGGCTACACCTTC. The encoded protein is CAISGSPGQRANYGYTF.

This clonotype was observed a handful of times. This chain links TRBV4-3 with TRBJ2-7; D is possibly TRBD1 (5 bases). Gene TRBJ2-5 matches the end of the DNA better, so the J call may be wrong. CDR3 length: 16 amino acids. Germline V gene sequence: CDR1 LGHNA, CDR2 YSLEER. CDR3 nucleotides: TGCGCCAGCAGCCAAGGCGGACAAGCCCGAGGAGAGACCCAGTACTTC. It specifies CASSQGGQARGETQYF.

V is TRBV12-3 or TRBV12-4 and J is TRBJ2-4; TRBD1 might be the D (7 bases). The J call could be wrong; TRBJ2-5 is a better fit for the DNA end. The length of the CDR3 is 16 residues. The CDR3 sequence is CASSFSEGGQRETQYF. The CDR3 nucleotides read TGTGCCAGCAGCTTTTCGGAGGGGGGACAGAGAGAGACCCAGTACTTC.

This sequence joins TRBV18 and TRBJ2-7; perhaps D is TRBD1 or TRBD2 (5 bases each). Germline V gene lookup returns CDR1 KGHSH and CDR2 LQKENI. The CDR3 length is 15 residues. V lost 2 bases and J lost 2, with 13 bases in between. CDR3: CASSPGPGTAYEQYF. CDR3 DNA: TGTGCCAGCTCACCAGGTCCAGGGACCGCCTACGAGCAGTACTTC. Full variable domain (outside the CDR3, taken from reference TRBV18 and TRBJ2-7): NAGVMQNPRHLVRRRGQEARLRCSPMKGHSHVYWYRQLPEEGLKFMVYLQKENIIDESGMPKERFSAEFPKEGPSILRIQQVVRGDSAAYFCASSPGPGTAYEQYFGPGTRLTVT.

The chain combines TRBV10-3 with TRBJ2-1, with D tentatively TRBD1 (6 bases). The CDR3 is 17 amino acids. Germline V CDR1 and CDR2: ENHRY, SYGVKD. Trimming stripped 4 bases from V and 7 bases from J, with 23 bases between. CDR3 protein: CAISGVERVQGSNEQFF. CDR3 nucleotide sequence: TGTGCCATCAGTGGAGTAGAAAGAGTACAGGGTAGTAATGAGCAGTTCTTC.

V and J are TRBV2 and TRBJ1-5; TRBD1 agrees at 9 bases. This CDR3 spans 14 amino acids. Germline V gene lookup returns CDR1 SNHLY and CDR2 FYNNEI. With 6 bases clipped from V and 11 bases from J, the junction kept 11 bases outside the gene matches. CDR3 sequence reads: CASSPGTGKWSQHF. The DNA of the CDR3 is TGTGCCAGCAGCCCCGGGACAGGGAAATGGTCCCAGCATTTT.

V gene TRBV9 combines with J gene TRBJ2-1; 7 bases agree with TRBD1. CDR3 length: 15 amino acids. V lost 4 bases to trimming and J lost 0 bases; unmatched junction nucleotides: 4. Germline V gene sequence: CDR1 SGDLS, CDR2 YYNGEE. The CDR3 DNA sequence: TGTGCCAGCAGCTGGGACAGCAGCTCCTACAATGAGCAGTTCTTC. It is translated as CASSWDSSSYNEQFF.

The chain uses TRBV11-3 and TRBJ2-1; D is possibly TRBD2 (6 bases). The end of the DNA aligns better with TRBJ2-7, so the J call may be wrong. The CDR3 spans 17 residues. Germline assignment: CDR1 SGHNT and CDR2 YENEEA. This CDR3 reads CASSLEKWGEEDNEQYF. In nucleotides, the CDR3 is TGTGCCAGCAGCTTAGAGAAGTGGGGGGAAGAAGACAATGAGCAGTACTTC.

This clonotype was seen a few times. This sequence joins TRBV12-3 or TRBV12-4 and TRBJ2-1; D is unclear. This CDR3 has 13 amino acids. V was cut by 5 bases and J by 6 bases, with 11 bases left in between. The CDR3 sequence: CASSMGGTNEQFF. For the CDR3, the DNA is TGTGCCAGCAGTATGGGCGGAACCAATGAGCAGTTCTTC.

The J gene is TRBJ1-5, the V gene TRBV20-1; D not resolved. The CDR3 contains 13 residues. Per the germline V gene, CDR1 is DFQATT and CDR2 is SNEGSKA (reference sequence). V was trimmed by 5 bases and J by 3 bases, leaving 11 bases between them. In nucleotides, the CDR3 is TGCAGTGCTCAACCCCGGGACAATCAGCCCCAGCATTTT. As protein: CSAQPRDNQPQHF.

This chain connects TRBV9 to TRBJ2-3; 12 positions agree with TRBD1. J gave up 5 bases and V 4 bases, and 11 bases lay outside the gene matches. This CDR3 has 17 amino acids. CDR1 is SGDLS, CDR2 YYNGEE, per germline. DNA for the CDR3: TGTGCCAGCAGCCCATCCCGGGACAGGGGGCAGGGAGATACGCAGTATTTT. This sequence encodes CASSPSRDRGQGDTQYF.

In the case of this clonotype: This may stem from a read error, because a much larger clone lies one nucleotide away. V and J are TRBV5-1 and TRBJ2-7; D possibly corresponds to TRBD1 (6 bases). This CDR3 has 13 residues. In germline, CDR1 is SGHRS, CDR2 YFSETQ. The CDR3 loop is CAGSFDRFYEQYF. CDR3 in DNA: TGCGCCGGCAGCTTTGACAGGTTCTACGAGCAGTACTTC.

The chain has TRBV3-1 and TRBJ1-1; D unclear. Trimming left V 1 base short and J 0 bases short, with 6 bases between. Per germline, CDR1 LGHDT and CDR2 YNNKEL (reference sequence). This CDR3 region has 14 residues. As DNA, the CDR3 is TGTGCCAGCAGCCAAGGGGTCCTGAACACTGAAGCTTTCTTT. It yields the protein CASSQGVLNTEAFF.

V gene TRBV7-3 combines with J gene TRBJ1-1, with unresolved D. Germline assignment: CDR1 SGHTA and CDR2 FQGTGA. This CDR3 has 15 residues. V lost 5 bases to trimming and J lost 1 base, with 14 bases between them. As DNA, the CDR3 is TGTGCCAGCAGCCCCCGGGCAGATGGGAACACTGAAGCTTTCTTT. This encodes CASSPRADGNTEAFF.

This CDR3 is CASSLVVGPDNEQFF. CDR3 in DNA: TGTGCCAGCAGCTTAGTGGTGGGCCCGGACAATGAGCAGTTCTTC. This chain uses TRBV7-2 with TRBJ2-1; D gene unclear. The CDR3 is 15 amino acids. The germline V and J ends were trimmed by 1 base and 5 bases, with 12 bases remaining between them. The germline CDR1 and CDR2 sequences are SGHTA and FQGNSA.

This clonotype was observed a handful of times. The V call is TRBV20-1, the J call TRBJ1-1; 8 nucleotides align to TRBD1. Germline V gene data show CDR1 as DFQATT and CDR2 as SNEGSKA (reference sequence). This CDR3 is 15 amino acids long. V was pared by 3 bases and J by 0 bases, with 6 bases of the junction left unmatched. The CDR3 spells CSASATGAMNTEAFF. In nucleotides, the CDR3 is TGCAGTGCTAGTGCGACAGGGGCCATGAACACTGAAGCTTTCTTT.

This clonotype was found many times. The chain is built from TRBV7-9 and TRBJ2-7; 8 nucleotides match TRBD1. V lost 7 bases and J lost 3; bases outside the gene matches: 11. The CDR3 totals 15 residues. The V gene's germline CDR1 is SEHNR and CDR2 FQNEAQ (reference sequence). The CDR3 bases are TGTGCCAGCACCGTAAAGACAGGGGATAACTACGAGCAGTACTTC. Its translation: CASTVKTGDNYEQYF.

DNA of the CDR3: TGTGCCAGCAGCCAAGGTGCCATAAGGGACACTGAAGCTTTCTTT. It codes for CASSQGAIRDTEAFF. The V and J genes are TRBV3-1 and TRBJ1-1; D remains ambiguous. The CDR3 has 15 residues. The germline V gene encodes CDR1 LGHDT and CDR2 YNNKEL (reference sequence). With 1 base removed from V and 3 bases from J, the gap between germline ends came to 12 bases.

V is TRBV9 and J is TRBJ2-3; tentative D call: TRBD2 (6 bases). The CDR3 contains 14 residues. Germline values: CDR1 SGDLS, CDR2 YYNGEE. Trimming left V 3 bases short and J 4 bases short, with 12 bases between. DNA of the CDR3: TGTGCCAGCAGCGCTCGACTAGGATCAGATACGCAGTATTTT. Its translation is CASSARLGSDTQYF.